Included here is one T cell receptor beta chain sequence, with context. With V trimmed by 4 bases and J by 5 bases, 7 bases remained unmatched. Per the germline V gene, CDR1 is SGHNT and CDR2 is YENEEA. The CDR3 has 16 residues. The libraries were made with immunoSEQ v3. Some clones are missing from TCRdb's copy, which holds only in-frame ones; the method was immunoSEQ multiplex PCR. The data hold about 59,000 clones, with about 73% observed a single time. The data were taken from a study of TIL therapy for anti-PD-1-resistant metastatic lung cancer. As for time point: pre-treatment sample, taken before nivolumab and TIL therapy.

The gene calls are TRBV11-3 and TRBJ2-7; TRBD2 aligns across 14 bases. This TCR came from a person aged 25-85 years with non-small cell lung cancer. The sample consisted of blood, taken at baseline. CDR3: CASSSRTSGGMNEQYF. The CDR3 DNA sequence: TGTGCCAGCAGCTCTCGGACTAGCGGGGGGATGAACGAGCAGTACTTC.